Each of the 9 T cell receptor beta chains below was sequenced from the same sample in a study of shared clonotypes between healthy human individuals. Naive CD8 cells lacked CD45RO and underwent positive selection for CCR7, leaving out terminally differentiated effector memory CD45RA+ cells. Profiled with immunoSEQ multiplex PCR; TCRdb holds only in-frame clones, not every one. The sample has 1.5 million to 2.5 million clones, approximately 94% seen once. The sequencing input was naive CD8+ T cells sorted from blood. Receptor source: a man younger than 35 in good health.

This clone was detected only once. The chain links TRBV5-6 to TRBJ2-7; D remains ambiguous. CDR1 and CDR2 (germline): SGHDT, YYEEEE. The CDR3 sequence is 13 residues long. V gave up 5 bases and J gave up 3 bases, with 12 bases separating them. The CDR3 loop is CASSRQTIYEQYF. The CDR3 coding sequence is TGTGCCAGCAGTAGGCAGACAATCTACGAGCAGTACTTC.

As to this clone: Within the sample, other DNA sequences also encode this same CDR3. The rearrangement links TRBV11-2 to TRBJ2-7; 9 bases are shared with TRBD1. After removal of 1 base from V and 3 bases from J, the junction contained 1 base not matched to a gene. Germline lookup yields CDR1 SGHAT and CDR2 FQNNGV. This CDR3 is built from 14 residues. The CDR3 sequence is CASSLVTGGYEQYF. DNA of the CDR3: TGTGCCAGCAGCTTAGTGACAGGGGGCTACGAGCAGTACTTC.

This chain links TRBV13 with TRBJ2-5; 9 bases agree with TRBD2. The germline CDR1 and CDR2 sequences are PRHDT and FYEKMQ (reference sequence). V lost 4 bases, J lost 4 bases, and 4 bases stayed unmatched. The CDR3 runs 14 residues. CDR3: CASSSRSGRETQYF. As DNA, the CDR3 is TGTGCCAGCAGCTCACGTAGCGGGAGAGAGACCCAGTACTTC.

The chain uses TRBV4-1 and TRBJ1-6; D is perhaps TRBD1 (5 bases). The V end lost 4 bases, the J end lost 7 bases, and 26 bases lay between the germline ends. Per the germline V gene, CDR1 is MGHRA and CDR2 is YSYEKL. CDR3 size: 19 residues. The chain's CDR3 is CASSPGDGIESFGNSPLHF. The CDR3 nucleotides read TGCGCCAGCAGCCCTGGGGACGGCATCGAATCATTTGGCAATTCACCCCTCCACTTT.

This chain connects TRBV13 to TRBJ2-2; the D is unclear. Trimming removed 3 bases at V and 2 bases at J, with 10 bases between. The germline V gene has CDR1 PRHDT and CDR2 FYEKMQ (reference sequence). The CDR3 runs to 15 residues. As DNA, the CDR3 is TGTGCCAGCAGCTTTGGGCTGAAAAACACCGGGGAGCTGTTTTTT. It specifies CASSFGLKNTGELFF.

The V and J genes are TRBV30 and TRBJ2-5; D not resolved. The germline V and J ends were trimmed by 3 bases and 2 bases, with 22 bases remaining between them. The CDR3 is made up of 17 amino acids. Germline CDR1 reads GTSNPN; CDR2 reads SVGIG (reference sequence). The CDR3 DNA follows: TGTGCCTGGAGCGCCGAAACATACCGGGCGCCTCAAGAGACCCAGTACTTC. This codes for CAWSAETYRAPQETQYF.

This chain connects TRBV10-3 to TRBJ2-3; the match to TRBD1 covers 8 bases. Germline V gene data show CDR1 as ENHRY and CDR2 as SYGVKD. The V and J ends lost 0 bases and 3 bases, in that order; junction bases with no gene match: 11. There are 18 residues in the CDR3. The CDR3 DNA is TGTGCCATCAGTGAGTCAGGAGGGACAGGCCCGAAAACAGATACGCAGTATTTT. Translated: CAISESGGTGPKTDTQYF.

The CDR3 loop reads CASSPTGGQYEQYF. The CDR3 DNA sequence: TGTGCCAGCAGCCCGACAGGGGGACAATACGAGCAGTACTTC. The chain is built from TRBV9 and TRBJ2-7, with TRBD1 identical over 9 bases. This CDR3 has 14 residues. Germline V gives CDR1 SGDLS, CDR2 YYNGEE. V lost 4 bases to trimming and J lost 4 bases; unmatched junction nucleotides: 6.

The genes are TRBV9 and TRBJ2-6, with 9 bases lining up with TRBD1. V lost 4 bases and J lost 3; bases outside the gene matches: 5. CDR1 is SGDLS, CDR2 YYNGEE, per germline. The CDR3 has 16 amino acids. CDR3 region: CASSIGTGLGANVLTF. The CDR3, as DNA: TGTGCCAGCAGCATCGGGACAGGGCTTGGGGCCAACGTCCTGACTTTC.